A selection of T cell receptor beta chains follows, all from one sample in a study of T cells after yellow fever vaccination. One entry per CDR3 protein results from TCRdb running MiXCR on the 5' RACE reads. The sample lists about 120,000 distinct CDR3 sequences, roughly 15% seen once, with roughly 43% in the top ten. The input for sequencing was CD8+ T cells sorted from PBMCs, taken 5 days after the yellow fever booster vaccination. The receptors derive from a man aged 18 to 30 who received the YFV17D yellow fever vaccine. Both conserved end residues are part of each CDR3. Each record gives: clone size, V gene, J gene, D gene, CDR3 DNA, CDR3 protein. A D gene is named only where the DNA matches it firmly. Where a row states a size, it is once, few, many or the class of an expanded clone; other rows omit it.

few,TRBV15,TRBJ2-2,TRBD2,TGTGCCACCAGCAGAGAGTCGCGGGGGGGCCGGACCGGGGAGCTGTTTTTT,CATSRESRGGRTGELFF
.,TRBV7-9,TRBJ2-2,.,TGTGCCAGCAGCCCTACGAGTGTCGGGGGCACCGGGGAGCTGTTTTTT,CASSPTSVGGTGELFF
few,TRBV4-1,TRBJ1-1,.,TGCGCCAGCAGCCAAGGCTTCGAACAGGAAGCTTTCTTT,CASSQGFEQEAFF
.,TRBV6-5,TRBJ2-2,TRBD2,TGTGCCAGCAGTACACGGGAGGTCGCGAACACCGGGGAGCTGTTTTTT,CASSTREVANTGELFF
few,TRBV7-6,TRBJ1-6,TRBD1,TGTGCCAGCAGCGCGACAGGGGATTCACCCCTCCACTTT,CASSATGDSPLHF
few,TRBV5-1,TRBJ2-3,TRBD2,TGCGCCAGCAGCTTGGAAGTAGCGGGGGCGGATACGCAGTATTTT,CASSLEVAGADTQYF
few,TRBV12-3/TRBV12-4,TRBJ2-2,.,TGTGCCAGCAGGCCAGACTGGAACTCGAACACCGGGGAGCTGTTTTTT,CASRPDWNSNTGELFF
.,TRBV27,TRBJ2-7,.,TGTGCCAGCAGTCCTAACGTAGGGGACATAAGGGAGTACTTC,CASSPNVGDIREYF
few,TRBV7-9,TRBJ1-2,TRBD1,TGTGCCAGCAGCCCGACAGGGGGCCTTATGGATGGCTACACCTTC,CASSPTGGLMDGYTF
.,TRBV12-3/TRBV12-4,TRBJ2-5,.,TGTGCCAGCAGTTTTCGGGGGAAACAAGAGACCCAGTACTTC,CASSFRGKQETQYF
.,TRBV12-3/TRBV12-4,TRBJ2-1,TRBD1,TGTGCCAGCAGTTTCCCAGGGGGACCCTACAATGAGCAGTTCTTC,CASSFPGGPYNEQFF
.,TRBV6-5,TRBJ1-1,TRBD1,TGTGCCAGCAGTTACTCGGGGACAGGGGCCGAAGCTTTCTTT,CASSYSGTGAEAFF
few,TRBV28,TRBJ2-5,.,TGTGCCAGCAGTTCTTTCTTCCGGGCCCTCTTGGGGGAGACCCAGTACTTC,CASSSFFRALLGETQYF
.,TRBV11-2,TRBJ2-2,.,TGTGCCAGCTACGAATTGGGGGATTACACCGGGGAGCTGTTTTTT,CASYELGDYTGELFF
few,TRBV6-6,TRBJ2-3,TRBD2,TGTGCCAGCAGTTACTCGGATAGCGGGGCGCCGGAAGATACGCAGTATTTT,CASSYSDSGAPEDTQYF
.,TRBV4-1,TRBJ2-1,.,TGCGCCAGCAGCCAAGAACGAGATTTGGGTGAGCAGTTCTTC,CASSQERDLGEQFF
few,TRBV6-1,TRBJ2-1,.,TGTGCCAGCAAGGCCCTAACAGGGCCGGCGCGAGAGCAGTTCTTC,CASKALTGPAREQFF
.,TRBV7-9,TRBJ1-6,.,TGTGCCGGCAGCACAACGGTTTATAATTCACCCCTCCACTTT,CAGSTTVYNSPLHF
.,TRBV5-4,TRBJ1-2,.,TGTGCCAGCAGCTTCGGATCTTCACCTGCTTACACCTTC,CASSFGSSPAYTF
few,TRBV5-4,TRBJ2-3,.,TGTGCCATAAGGACAGATCTCCAGGGTACGCAGTATTTT,CAIRTDLQGTQYF
.,TRBV10-3,TRBJ1-2,.,TGTGCCATCAGTGAGGCCAACAGGCAGGGCTTGTATGGCTACACCTTC,CAISEANRQGLYGYTF
few,TRBV4-3,TRBJ2-3,TRBD2,TGCGCCAGCAGCCAGGGTACTAGCGGGGGGGCCTCTACGCAGTATTTT,CASSQGTSGGASTQYF
few,TRBV4-3,TRBJ1-2,.,TGCGCCAGCAGCCAAGATCTTCCCGGGAGTAGCTATGGCTACACCTTC,CASSQDLPGSSYGYTF
.,TRBV6-1,TRBJ2-1,.,TGTGCCAGCAGTACGGGGAGCGGTTGGAATGAGCAGTTCTTC,CASSTGSGWNEQFF
few,TRBV5-1,TRBJ2-2,.,TGCGCCAGCAGCTTGGTCGTCAGCACGAACACCGGGGAGCTGTTTTTT,CASSLVVSTNTGELFF
few,TRBV13,TRBJ2-7,TRBD1,TGTGCCAGCAGCCCAGGGGGCGGCTCCTACGAGCAGTACTTC,CASSPGGGSYEQYF
.,TRBV6-2/TRBV6-3,TRBJ2-5,TRBD1,TGTGCCAGCAGTCAGGGGAGTCGAGGGACAGGCCGGGGAGAGACCCAGTACTTC,CASSQGSRGTGRGETQYF
few,TRBV7-9,TRBJ1-1,TRBD1,TGTGCCAGCAGCCCTAGGGACAGGGGGCTCGATGAAGCTTTCTTT,CASSPRDRGLDEAFF
few,TRBV5-1,TRBJ2-2,.,TGCGCCAGCAGCTTTCGAGGGCGGACCGGGGAGCTGTTTTTT,CASSFRGRTGELFF
few,TRBV12-3/TRBV12-4,TRBJ2-1,.,TGTGCCAGCAGTTTAGGGGGGTCTCATCAGTTCTTC,CASSLGGSHQFF